This TCR beta chain was identified during a study of T cell responses to AZD1222 COVID-19 vaccine. The study, taken as a whole, reports: Increases in Spike-specific TCR breadth and depth were seen after two AZD1222 doses. Mapped onto spike, vaccine-associated CD4 TCRs spanned it and were dominant at 160-218 and 743-854. No repertoire was sampled before or during the peak T cell response, only after it. White British ancestry dominated among donors, who included more females, and clonal diversity was possibly underestimated.

CDR1 and CDR2 (germline): LNHNV, YYDKDF (reference sequence). The CDR3 loop spans 16 amino acids. After removal of 5 bases from V and 4 bases from J, the junction contained 11 bases not matched to a gene. Regarding this clone: Its antigen is unidentified.

The method was immunoSEQ multiplex PCR; TCRdb's version includes in-frame clones alone and lacks a portion of them. The sample records about 140,000 clones, more than 85% being singletons. This sequence originates from an adult in good health. The sample was peripheral blood, taken on day 0 of AZD1222 vaccination. The V gene is TRBV15, the J gene TRBJ2-7, with 10 bases fitting TRBD1. Written as DNA, the CDR3 is TGTGCCACCAGCCCTTTCCGGGACAGGGGCATGTACGAGCAGTACTTC. Its translation is CATSPFRDRGMYEQYF.